Below, 23 T cell receptor beta chains from the same sample are listed, as sequenced in a study of T-cell reconstitution after alpha-beta-depleted transplantation in children. Construction of the TCRbeta library involved unique molecular identifiers. Each CDR3 protein is one row after TCRdb ran MiXCR on the PCR reads. The sample lists hundreds of thousands of distinct CDR3 sequences; roughly 9.5% were seen once. The sequences come from PBMCs from the stem cell graft donor, collected from the stem cell graft. These receptors all stem from a human donor who donated a stem cell graft to a child with SCID.

The V call is TRBV6-5, the J call TRBJ1-1; D is possibly TRBD1 (6 bases). Trimming stripped 9 bases from V and 1 base from J, with 12 bases between. CDR1 is MNHEY, CDR2 SVGAGI, per germline. The CDR3 extends over 13 amino acids. The CDR3 DNA follows: TGTGCCAGTAGTACAGGGAAGAACACTGAAGCTTTCTTT. Its translation is CASSTGKNTEAFF.

The chain couples TRBV27 to TRBJ2-7, with D perhaps TRBD1 (6 bases). The germline CDR1 and CDR2 sequences are MNHEY and SMNVEV (reference sequence). This CDR3 has 15 amino acids. V was shortened by 5 bases and J by 5 bases, with 19 bases between the two germline ends. CDR3 amino acids: CASSKHRAGVDEQYF. CDR3 nucleotides: TGTGCCAGCAGTAAACACAGGGCAGGCGTCGACGAGCAGTACTTC.

Notes on this clonotype: A read error may account for a junction end that differs from germline. CDR3 residues: CASSPPLKDRETKYF. As DNA, the CDR3 is TGCGCCAGCAGCCCACCATTGAAGGACCGGGAGACCAAGTACTTC. V and J are TRBV5-1 and TRBJ2-5, with D perhaps TRBD2 (6 bases). Germline CDR1 reads SGHRS; CDR2 reads YFSETQ. CDR3 length: 15 residues.

Many counts were recorded for this clonotype. The V gene is TRBV20-1, the J gene TRBJ1-4; TRBD1 matches at 9 bases. The trim removed 0 bases at V and 7 bases at J, leaving 12 bases unmatched. CDR3 length: 17 amino acids. Germline CDR1 DFQATT, CDR2 SNEGSKA (reference sequence). The DNA of the CDR3 is TGCAGTGCTAGAGATGTTACAGCCGGGACAGGGCTTGAAAAACTGTTTTTT. This encodes CSARDVTAGTGLEKLFF.

This clonotype was seen more than once but under ten times. The V call is TRBV6-5, the J call TRBJ2-3; TRBD2 matches at 14 bases. Trimming took 6 bases from V and 1 from J; bases not matched to a gene: 6. The CDR3 length is 17 residues. Germline V gives CDR1 MNHEY, CDR2 SVGAGI. The CDR3 sequence: CASSLLGLAGGTDTQYF. The CDR3 DNA reads as TGTGCCAGCAGCCTACTGGGACTAGCGGGAGGCACAGATACGCAGTATTTT.

This clonotype has just a few counts. The rearrangement joins TRBV2 to TRBJ2-7; D gene ambiguous. Trimming removed 1 base from V and 0 bases from J, with 7 bases in between. CDR1 SNHLY and CDR2 FYNNEI come from the germline V gene. This CDR3 is built from 14 residues. CDR3 sequence (DNA): TGTGCCAGCAGTGAAGTGGCGAGCTCCTACGAGCAGTACTTC. It specifies CASSEVASSYEQYF.

In its sample, this clonotype was seen a few times. CDR3 nucleotide sequence: TGCGCCAGCAGCTTGGTAATCGCAGGGGGCACTGAAGCTTTCTTT. It encodes CASSLVIAGGTEAFF. This chain connects TRBV5-1 to TRBJ1-1; TRBD1 matches at 7 bases. The ends lost 0 bases at V and 4 bases at J; junction bases unmatched: 6. CDR3 length: 15 residues. The germline V gene has CDR1 SGHRS and CDR2 YFSETQ.

At least ten counts were recorded for this clonotype. The chain links TRBV5-1 to TRBJ1-2, with TRBD1 identical over 7 bases. With V trimmed by 0 bases and J by 4 bases, 0 bases remained unmatched. Germline CDR1 reads SGHRS; CDR2 reads YFSETQ. The CDR3 sequence is 13 residues long. CDR3: CASSLDRGYGYTF. The CDR3 coding sequence is TGCGCCAGCAGCTTGGACAGGGGCTATGGCTACACCTTC. The full variable domain, its missing parts supplied by reference TRBV5-1 and TRBJ1-2, is KAGVTQTPRYLIKTRGQQVTLSCSPISGHRSVSWYQQTPGQGLQFLFEYFSETQRNKGNFPGRFSGRQFSNSRSEMNVSTLELGDSALYLCASSLDRGYGYTFGSGTRLTVV.

There are a few counts of this clonotype. CDR3 sequence: CASSLVPGQLDTQYF. The CDR3 coding sequence is TGTGCCAGCAGCCTAGTCCCGGGACAGTTAGATACGCAGTATTTT. The chain employs TRBV6-1 and TRBJ2-3, with TRBD1 identical over 7 bases. There are 15 residues in the CDR3. With 6 bases clipped from V and 5 bases from J, the junction kept 11 bases outside the gene matches. Germline lookup yields CDR1 MNHNS and CDR2 SASEGT.

This clonotype appeared a few times. The chain employs TRBV12-3 or TRBV12-4 and TRBJ2-7; D is undetermined. V was shortened by 6 bases and J by 3 bases, with 12 bases between the two germline ends. The CDR3 length is 13 residues. The DNA for the CDR3 is TGTGCCAGCAGCCGAAGTCAGATCTACGAGCAGTACTTC. The encoded protein is CASSRSQIYEQYF.

The chain combines TRBV5-1 with TRBJ2-7; 7 bases map to TRBD1. The germline V gene has CDR1 SGHRS and CDR2 YFSETQ. V shed 5 bases, J shed 1 base, and the junction held 0 bases outside the gene matches. There are 12 residues in the CDR3. Here the CDR3 reads CASRGQSYEQYF. DNA of the CDR3: TGCGCCAGCAGGGGACAGTCCTACGAGCAGTACTTC.

This rearrangement joins TRBV18 to TRBJ2-5; weak D call: TRBD1 (5 bases). Between the trimmed V and J ends, which lost 7 bases and 3 bases, there was a span of 12 bases. The CDR3 totals 13 residues. CDR1 KGHSH and CDR2 LQKENI come from the germline V gene. The CDR3 region is CASLRSREETQYF. The CDR3 DNA reads as TGTGCCAGCTTACGGTCCAGGGAAGAGACCCAGTACTTC.

This clonotype has a count of ten or more. The rearrangement uses TRBV11-2 and TRBJ2-5; TRBD2 matches at 9 bases. The germline V gene encodes CDR1 SGHAT and CDR2 FQNNGV. Trimming cost V 5 bases and J 2 bases; bases outside gene matches: 15. The CDR3 sequence is 18 residues long. In nucleotides, the CDR3 is TGTGCCAGCAGCCCCCTAAGCGGGGGGTTTAATATTCAAGAGACCCAGTACTTC. Amino acid sequence: CASSPLSGGFNIQETQYF.

This clonotype came up a few times. V is TRBV9 and J is TRBJ2-7; tentatively, D is TRBD1 (6 bases). The V gene's germline CDR1 is SGDLS and CDR2 YYNGEE. CDR3 length: 14 amino acids. V was cut by 3 bases and J by 3 bases, with 13 bases left in between. DNA of the CDR3: TGTGCCAGCAGCGCGGAGGACAGAATCTACGAGCAGTACTTC. Protein product: CASSAEDRIYEQYF.

This clonotype was seen repeatedly, ten times or more. V and J are TRBV27 and TRBJ2-5; perhaps TRBD2 as D (6 bases). Germline V gene data show CDR1 as MNHEY and CDR2 as SMNVEV (reference sequence). This CDR3 spans 16 amino acids. Deletions cut 0 bases from V and 1 base from J, with 12 bases between. CDR3 region: CASSLSVGRRQETQYF. DNA of the CDR3: TGTGCCAGCAGTTTATCGGTAGGGAGGCGCCAAGAGACCCAGTACTTC.

There are many counts of this clonotype. The rearrangement links TRBV27 to TRBJ2-7; TRBD1 matches 9 bases. This CDR3 has 16 amino acids. V gave up 5 bases and J gave up 1 base; unmatched junction bases: 9. Germline CDR1 and CDR2: MNHEY and SMNVEV (reference sequence). CDR3 amino acids: CASSPPPDRGSYEQYF. In DNA, the CDR3 is TGTGCCAGCAGTCCACCACCGGACAGGGGATCCTACGAGCAGTACTTC.

This sequence joins TRBV7-9 and TRBJ1-4; D unclear. The CDR3 is 13 amino acids. Germline-derived CDR1 and CDR2 are SEHNR and FQNEAQ (reference sequence). V lost 5 bases, J lost 11 bases, and 15 bases lay in between. CDR3 DNA: TGTGCCAGCAGCCCACCCGATCATTGGAAACTGTTTTTT. This translates into CASSPPDHWKLFF.

This chain uses TRBV7-2 with TRBJ2-1; 8 bases are shared with TRBD2. This CDR3 region has 15 residues. The V segment lost 1 base and the J segment 2 bases; nucleotides outside the gene matches: 1. Germline CDR1 and CDR2: SGHTA and FQGNSA. CDR3: CASSLGSGTYNEQFF. CDR3 in DNA: TGTGCCAGCAGCTTAGGTAGCGGGACCTACAATGAGCAGTTCTTC.

J is TRBJ2-7 and V is TRBV20-1, with 8 bases identical to TRBD2. The CDR3 totals 15 residues. Per germline, CDR1 DFQATT and CDR2 SNEGSKA (reference sequence). The junction had 16 bases not matched to a gene; V was cut back by 6 bases and J by 6 bases. Here the CDR3 reads CSACRGGNWGSEQYF. As DNA, the CDR3 is TGCAGTGCCTGCCGGGGGGGAAATTGGGGATCCGAGCAGTACTTC.

This clonotype was counted at least ten times. V and J are TRBV18 and TRBJ2-3, with TRBD1 matching over 7 bases. The J segment lost 1 base and the V segment lost 6 bases, leaving 4 bases of the junction unmatched. Looked up from germline, CDR1 is KGHSH and CDR2 is LQKENI. This CDR3 is built from 14 residues. The CDR3 nucleotides are TGTGCCAGCTCGTACGGGACAGGCACAGATACGCAGTATTTT. It translates to CASSYGTGTDTQYF.

V usage is TRBV2 and J usage is TRBJ1-5, with a possible D match to TRBD1 (6 bases). Germline V gene data show CDR1 as SNHLY and CDR2 as FYNNEI. This CDR3 is built from 15 residues. The V gene lost 5 bases and the J gene lost 2 bases, with 13 bases spanning the gap. The CDR3 DNA reads TGTGCCAGCAGTTACAGGGCAGAGGGCAATCAGCCCCAGCATTTT. This encodes CASSYRAEGNQPQHF.

This clonotype has just a few counts. The chain recombines TRBV15 with TRBJ2-3, with D possibly matching TRBD1 (6 bases). Looked up from germline, CDR1 is LNHNV and CDR2 is YYDKDF (reference sequence). Trimming shortened V by 0 bases and J by 2 bases, and 12 bases separated the two germline ends. This CDR3 is 16 amino acids long. The CDR3 here is CATSRERQGNTDTQYF. The CDR3 region has the DNA TGTGCCACCAGCAGAGAGCGTCAGGGGAACACAGATACGCAGTATTTT.

This clonotype was seen at least ten times. V and J are TRBV4-2 and TRBJ1-5, with TRBD1 identical over 9 bases. Germline values: CDR1 LGHNA, CDR2 YNFKEQ. Trimming took 2 bases from V and 3 from J; bases not matched to a gene: 2. This CDR3 is built from 15 residues. CDR3 nucleotide sequence: TGTGCCAGCAGCCAAAACAGGGGGCCCAATCAGCCCCAGCATTTT. Translating it yields CASSQNRGPNQPQHF.